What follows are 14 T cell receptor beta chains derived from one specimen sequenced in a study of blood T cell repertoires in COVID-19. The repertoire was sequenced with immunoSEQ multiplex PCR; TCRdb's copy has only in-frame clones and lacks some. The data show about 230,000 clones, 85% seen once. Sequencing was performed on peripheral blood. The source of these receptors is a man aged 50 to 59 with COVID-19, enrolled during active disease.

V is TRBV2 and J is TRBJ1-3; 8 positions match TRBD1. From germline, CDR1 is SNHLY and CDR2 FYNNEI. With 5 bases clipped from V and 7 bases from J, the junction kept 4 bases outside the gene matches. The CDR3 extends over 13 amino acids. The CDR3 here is CASSQGASNTIYF. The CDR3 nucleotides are TGTGCCAGCAGTCAGGGGGCCTCGAACACCATATATTTT.

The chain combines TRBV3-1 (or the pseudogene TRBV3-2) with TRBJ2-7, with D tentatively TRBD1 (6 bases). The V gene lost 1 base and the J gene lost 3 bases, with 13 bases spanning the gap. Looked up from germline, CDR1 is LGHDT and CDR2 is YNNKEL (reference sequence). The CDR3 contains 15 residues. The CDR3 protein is CASSQAPRDNYEQYF. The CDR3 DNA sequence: TGTGCCAGCAGCCAAGCCCCCCGGGACAACTACGAGCAGTACTTC.

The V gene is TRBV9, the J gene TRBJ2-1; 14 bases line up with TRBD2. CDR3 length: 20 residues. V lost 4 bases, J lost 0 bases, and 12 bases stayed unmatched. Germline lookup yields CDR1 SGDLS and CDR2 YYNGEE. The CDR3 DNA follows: TGTGCCAGCAGCCCCCTGACTAGCGGGGGGGGTGGTGGCTCCTACAATGAGCAGTTCTTC. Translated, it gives CASSPLTSGGGGGSYNEQFF.

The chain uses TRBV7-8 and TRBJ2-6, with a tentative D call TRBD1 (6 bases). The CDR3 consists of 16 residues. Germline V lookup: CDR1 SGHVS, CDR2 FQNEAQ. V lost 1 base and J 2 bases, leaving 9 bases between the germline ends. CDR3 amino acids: CASSLVHRAGANVLTF. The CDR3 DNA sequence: TGTGCCAGCAGCTTAGTTCACAGGGCTGGGGCCAACGTCCTGACTTTC.

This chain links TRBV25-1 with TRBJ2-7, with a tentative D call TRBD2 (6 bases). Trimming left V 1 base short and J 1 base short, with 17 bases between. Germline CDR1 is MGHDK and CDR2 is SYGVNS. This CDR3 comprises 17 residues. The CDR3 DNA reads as TGTGCCAGCAGTGAATCCCCTCGACTAGTTTTATCCTACGAGCAGTACTTC. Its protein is CASSESPRLVLSYEQYF.

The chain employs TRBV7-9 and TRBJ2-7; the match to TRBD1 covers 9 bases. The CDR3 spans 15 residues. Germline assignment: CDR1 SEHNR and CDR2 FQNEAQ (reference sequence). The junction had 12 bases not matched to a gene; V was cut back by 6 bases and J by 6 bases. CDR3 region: CASRVGQGILGEQYF. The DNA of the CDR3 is TGTGCCAGCAGAGTTGGACAGGGGATCCTGGGCGAGCAGTACTTC.

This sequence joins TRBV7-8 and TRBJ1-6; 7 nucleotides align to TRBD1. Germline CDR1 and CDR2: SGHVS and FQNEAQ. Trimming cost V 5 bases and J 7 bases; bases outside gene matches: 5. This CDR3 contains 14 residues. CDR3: CASSAGTENSPLHF. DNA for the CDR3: TGTGCCAGCAGCGCCGGGACAGAAAATTCACCCCTCCACTTT.

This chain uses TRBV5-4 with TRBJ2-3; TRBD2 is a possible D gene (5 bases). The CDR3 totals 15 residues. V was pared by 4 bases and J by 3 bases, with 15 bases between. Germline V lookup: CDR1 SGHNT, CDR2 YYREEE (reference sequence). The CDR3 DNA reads TGTGCCAGCAGCCCCCAAAGCGGTCCGACAGATACGCAGTATTTT. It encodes CASSPQSGPTDTQYF.

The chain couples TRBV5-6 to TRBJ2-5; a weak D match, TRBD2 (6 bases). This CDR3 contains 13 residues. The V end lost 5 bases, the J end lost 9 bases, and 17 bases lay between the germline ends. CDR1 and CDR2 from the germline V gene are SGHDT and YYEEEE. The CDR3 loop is CASSSGGINAQYF. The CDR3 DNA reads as TGTGCCAGCAGTTCGGGCGGGATTAATGCCCAGTACTTC.

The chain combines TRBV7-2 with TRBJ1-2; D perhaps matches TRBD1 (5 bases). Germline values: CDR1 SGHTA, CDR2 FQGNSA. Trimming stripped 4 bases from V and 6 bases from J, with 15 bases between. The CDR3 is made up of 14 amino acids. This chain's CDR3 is CASSSLQERNGYTF. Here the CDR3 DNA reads TGTGCCAGCAGCTCATTACAGGAGAGAAATGGCTACACCTTC.

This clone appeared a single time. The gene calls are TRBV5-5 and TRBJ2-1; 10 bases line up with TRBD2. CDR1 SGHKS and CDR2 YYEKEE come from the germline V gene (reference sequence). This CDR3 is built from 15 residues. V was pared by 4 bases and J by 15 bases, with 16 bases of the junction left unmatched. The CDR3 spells CASSPGLAGGGKSFF. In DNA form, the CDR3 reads TGTGCCAGCAGCCCCGGATTAGCGGGGGGTGGTAAATCGTTCTTC.

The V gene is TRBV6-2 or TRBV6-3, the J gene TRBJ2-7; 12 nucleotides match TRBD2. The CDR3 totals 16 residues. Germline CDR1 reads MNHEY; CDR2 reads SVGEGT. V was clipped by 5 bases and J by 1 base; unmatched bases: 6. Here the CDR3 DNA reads TGTGCCAGCAGTGAGTGGACTAGCGGGGCATCCTACGAGCAGTACTTC. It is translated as CASSEWTSGASYEQYF.

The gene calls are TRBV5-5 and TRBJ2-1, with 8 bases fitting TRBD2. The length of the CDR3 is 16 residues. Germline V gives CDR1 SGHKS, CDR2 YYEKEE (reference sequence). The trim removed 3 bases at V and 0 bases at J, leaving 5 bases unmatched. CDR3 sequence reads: CASSSIAGSSYNEQFF. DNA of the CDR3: TGTGCCAGCAGCTCAATAGCGGGGAGCTCCTACAATGAGCAGTTCTTC.

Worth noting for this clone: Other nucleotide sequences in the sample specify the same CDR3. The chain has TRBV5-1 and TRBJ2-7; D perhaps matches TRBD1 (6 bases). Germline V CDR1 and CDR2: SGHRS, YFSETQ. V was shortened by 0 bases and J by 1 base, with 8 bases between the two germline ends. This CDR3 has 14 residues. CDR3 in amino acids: CASSLGQASYEQYF. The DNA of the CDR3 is TGCGCCAGCAGCTTGGGACAGGCGTCCTACGAGCAGTACTTC. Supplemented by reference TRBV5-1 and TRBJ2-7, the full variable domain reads KAGVTQTPRYLIKTRGQQVTLSCSPISGHRSVSWYQQTPGQGLQFLFEYFSETQRNKGNFPGRFSGRQFSNSRSEMNVSTLELGDSALYLCASSLGQASYEQYFGPGTRLTVT.